What follows describes a single T cell receptor (beta chain). Its antigen is undetermined. The data originate from a study of cytomegalovirus exposure and HLA in healthy donors. The study's findings and limits: As confirmed in vitro, three CMV-associated chains were specific for CMV antigens.

The donors were members of the approximately 110-subject validation cohort (separate from the approximately 670-subject first cohort). Sequencing used immunoSEQ multiplex PCR; TCRdb keeps in-frame clones, though not all of them. The sample has 150,000 to 170,000 clones, 75% to 90% seen once; the top ten hold about a fifth. This TCR came from a man between 18 and 35 years old in good health and CMV-seropositive. Sequenced: PBMCs.

CDR3 sequence: CASSDRRIGQGPHEQYF. The CDR3 nucleotides are TGCGCCAGCAGCGACCGAAGAATCGGACAGGGACCCCACGAGCAGTACTTC. The J gene is TRBJ2-7, the V gene TRBV4-1; 8 nucleotides line up with TRBD1. Germline CDR1 is MGHRA and CDR2 is YSYEKL. The CDR3 spans 17 residues. Trimming removed 5 bases from V and 5 bases from J; junction bases left unmatched: 17.